Listed here are 29 T cell receptor beta chains from one sample, sequenced in a study of T cell repertoires in aging, cancer and after chemotherapy. TRB rearrangements spanning V, D and J were amplified using mixed TRB-A/B primers. TCRdb independently ran MiXCR on the multiplex PCR reads; one entry per CDR3 protein. Of about 11,000 distinct CDR3 sequences detected, approximately 29% appear once; the ten largest clones hold about 19%. Amplification of TCR beta used genomic DNA extracted from peripheral blood. The sequencing sample was made of blood. The receptors shown here come from a human donor in good health. The donor label of this sample is uncertain.

This clonotype was counted a single time. This clone may be a read error of a much larger clone one base away. The V and J genes are TRBV30 and TRBJ1-2; D gene unclear. Between the trimmed V and J ends, which lost 3 bases and 2 bases, there was a span of 13 bases. The CDR3 runs to 14 residues. Germline assignment: CDR1 GTSNPN and CDR2 SVGIG (reference sequence). CDR3 region: CAWRVPPGNYGYTF. CDR3 in DNA: TGTGCCTGGAGAGTACCGCCAGGAAACTATGGCTACACCTTC.

The chain employs TRBV6-2 or TRBV6-3 and TRBJ2-2, with TRBD1 matching 8 bases. This CDR3 region has 15 residues. Germline assignment: CDR1 MNHEY and CDR2 SVGEGT. The junction had 2 bases not matched to a gene; V was cut back by 4 bases and J by 1 base. The CDR3 reads CASSWGQENTGELFF. DNA for the CDR3: TGTGCCAGCAGTTGGGGACAGGAGAACACCGGGGAGCTGTTTTTT.

This clonotype was counted a few times. The gene calls are TRBV6-5 and TRBJ2-1; 8 bases agree with TRBD2. Trimming took 5 bases from V and 3 from J; bases not matched to a gene: 12. This CDR3 is built from 17 residues. Germline-derived CDR1 and CDR2 are MNHEY and SVGAGI. The CDR3 DNA follows: TGTGCCAGCAGTCACACTGGGGCGGGAGGACTCTACAATGAGCAGTTCTTC. Protein product: CASSHTGAGGLYNEQFF.

CDR3 nucleotide sequence: TGTGCCAGCAGTGGACGGGCAATTCAAGAGACCCAGTACTTC. It codes for CASSGRAIQETQYF. The chain is built from TRBV6-1 and TRBJ2-5; D gene uncertain. Germline CDR1 is MNHNS and CDR2 is SASEGT. The CDR3 totals 14 residues. Deletions cut 4 bases from V and 2 bases from J, with 11 bases between.

This clonotype appeared a few times. In DNA, the CDR3 is TGTGCCTGGAGTGGGGTCTGGCAAGAGACCCAGTACTTC. Translating gives CAWSGVWQETQYF. V is TRBV30 and J is TRBJ2-5, with D unresolved. The V end was cut by 1 base, the J end by 2 bases, with 8 bases between. The CDR3 sequence is 13 residues long. Germline CDR1 is GTSNPN and CDR2 is SVGIG (reference sequence).

On this clonotype: This may arise from a read error, as a much more abundant clone is one base away. The genes are TRBV30 and TRBJ1-1; D may be TRBD1 (6 bases). From germline, CDR1 is GTSNPN and CDR2 SVGIG (reference sequence). V shed 0 bases and J shed 11 bases, with 10 bases lying between them. This CDR3 is built from 11 residues. CDR3 nucleotides: TGTGCCTGGAGTGTACAGGGCGGGGCTTTCTTT. This sequence encodes CAWSVQGGAFF.

This clonotype was observed a handful of times. The J gene is TRBJ2-7, the V gene TRBV6-2 or TRBV6-3; 13 nucleotides align to TRBD2. Losses at the gene ends were 7 bases for V and 6 bases for J; bases not matched to a gene: 6. This CDR3 contains 14 residues. The germline V gene has CDR1 MNHEY and CDR2 SVGEGT. In nucleotides, the CDR3 is TGTGCCAGCACGACTAGCGGGAGGATTTTCGAGCAGTACTTC. It encodes CASTTSGRIFEQYF.

In its sample, this clonotype ranks as medium-sized. V is TRBV29-1 and J is TRBJ2-7, with D possibly being TRBD1 or TRBD2 (5 bases each). The V gene lost 4 bases and the J gene lost 4 bases, with 11 bases spanning the gap. Germline V gene sequence: CDR1 SQVTM, CDR2 ANQGSEA. There are 12 residues in the CDR3. In DNA form, the CDR3 reads TGCAGCGTTGGGGACCCCGGTTACGAGCAGTACTTC. This codes for CSVGDPGYEQYF.

This clonotype was detected only a few times. The V call is TRBV19, the J call TRBJ1-4; D is possibly TRBD1 (6 bases). V shed 10 bases and J shed 7 bases, with 19 bases lying between them. The CDR3 is 14 amino acids. The germline CDR1 and CDR2 sequences are LNHDA and SQIVND (reference sequence). The CDR3, as DNA: TGTGCCACGGCTAGAACAGGGATGGGTGAAAAACTGTTTTTT. As protein: CATARTGMGEKLFF. The full variable domain, in which reference TRBV19 and TRBJ1-4 provide the parts outside the CDR3, is DGGITQSPKYLFRKEGQNVTLSCEQNLNHDAMYWYRQDPGQGLRLIYYSQIVNDFQKGDIAEGYSVSREKKESFPLTVTSAQKNPTAFYLCATARTGMGEKLFFGSGTQLSVL.

This chain joins TRBV6-4 and TRBJ2-2; D is ambiguous. Per the germline V gene, CDR1 is MRHNA and CDR2 is SNTAGT. V lost 3 bases and J lost 1, with 3 bases in between. The CDR3 loop spans 13 amino acids. CDR3 nucleotide sequence: TGTGCCAGCAGTGAGGGGAACACCGGGGAGCTGTTTTTT. The encoded protein is CASSEGNTGELFF.

This clonotype counts as medium-sized. The chain employs TRBV19 and TRBJ1-1, with 7 bases identical to TRBD1. Trimming cost V 6 bases and J 8 bases; bases outside gene matches: 12. Germline CDR1 LNHDA, CDR2 SQIVND (reference sequence). The CDR3 is 14 residues long. The CDR3 sequence: CASRDRDRLREAFF. CDR3 in DNA: TGTGCCAGTAGAGACAGGGATCGCCTCAGAGAAGCTTTCTTT.

The chain has TRBV11-1 and TRBJ2-7; 12 bases map to TRBD2. V lost 5 bases and J lost 3; bases outside the gene matches: 2. The CDR3 extends over 14 amino acids. Germline CDR1 is SGHAT and CDR2 is FQDESV (reference sequence). CDR3: CASSKTSGSYEQYF. For the CDR3, the DNA is TGTGCCAGCAGCAAGACTAGCGGGAGCTACGAGCAGTACTTC.

The chain carries TRBV7-9 and TRBJ2-3; TRBD1 agrees at 12 bases. This CDR3 spans 15 amino acids. The ends lost 5 bases at V and 4 bases at J; junction bases unmatched: 4. Looked up from germline, CDR1 is SEHNR and CDR2 is FQNEAQ (reference sequence). CDR3 DNA sequence: TGTGCCAGCAGCCGCCGGGACAGGGGGCCAGATACGCAGTATTTT. Amino acid sequence: CASSRRDRGPDTQYF.

This clonotype was observed a single time. The J gene is TRBJ2-3, the V gene TRBV19, with D perhaps TRBD2 (7 bases). Germline loops: CDR1 LNHDA, CDR2 SQIVND (reference sequence). The ends were cut back, 4 bases at V and 2 bases at J, with 19 bases in the middle. The CDR3 has 17 residues. CDR3 region: CASSRGEGVGFTDTQYF. CDR3 coding DNA: TGTGCCAGTAGTAGGGGGGAGGGGGTTGGGTTCACAGATACGCAGTATTTT.

The chain links TRBV27 to TRBJ2-7, with TRBD1 matching 7 bases. CDR1 is MNHEY, CDR2 SMNVEV, per germline (reference sequence). V shed 6 bases, J shed 2 bases, and the junction held 7 bases outside the gene matches. This CDR3 contains 14 residues. The CDR3 sequence is CASRNRGPPYEQYF. CDR3 coding DNA: TGTGCCAGCAGAAACAGGGGACCTCCCTACGAGCAGTACTTC.

Within the sample, this clonotype is medium-sized. The genes are TRBV29-1 and TRBJ2-5; no reliable D call. CDR3 length: 11 residues. The germline V gene has CDR1 SQVTM and CDR2 ANQGSEA. Trimming stripped 6 bases from V and 5 bases from J, with 10 bases between. The CDR3 spells CSVFTRETQYF. The CDR3 coding sequence is TGCAGCGTCTTTACCCGGGAGACCCAGTACTTC.

In the case of this clonotype: A much larger clone is a single base away; this may be a read error. This chain links TRBV30 with TRBJ1-5; D gene uncertain. The V gene's germline CDR1 is GTSNPN and CDR2 SVGIG (reference sequence). This CDR3 region has 17 residues. CDR3 region: CAWSDPDPYSGNQHQHF. Written as DNA, the CDR3 is TGTGCCTGGAGCGATCCGGATCCATACTCAGGAAATCAGCACCAGCATTTT.

The chain uses TRBV30 and TRBJ2-2; D call uncertain. Between the trimmed V and J ends, which lost 4 bases and 6 bases, there was a span of 9 bases. CDR3 size: 12 residues. Germline V CDR1 and CDR2: GTSNPN, SVGIG (reference sequence). CDR3 protein: CAWNTSPGELFF. For the CDR3, the DNA is TGTGCCTGGAACACAAGCCCCGGGGAGCTGTTTTTT.

This clonotype appeared a few times. The chain is built from TRBV5-1 and TRBJ2-2; D not resolved. The CDR3 is 13 residues long. V lost 3 bases, J lost 3 bases, and 6 bases lay in between. CDR1 and CDR2 (germline): SGHRS, YFSETQ. The DNA for the CDR3 is TGCGCCAGCAGCTATGGGGACACCGGGGAGCTGTTTTTT. The encoded protein is CASSYGDTGELFF.

With regard to this clonotype: The germline gene is not matched at one end of the junction; a read error may be the cause. The rearrangement links TRBV6-5 to TRBJ1-4, with unresolved D. Germline CDR1 is MNHEY and CDR2 is SVGAGI. CDR3 length: 13 amino acids. This CDR3 is CASCYGDHEKLFF. The CDR3 region has the DNA TGTGCCAGCTGTTACGGTGACCATGAAAAACTGTTTTTT.

In the case of this clonotype: A junction boundary mismatches the germline segment, possibly from a read error. The rearrangement joins TRBV6-2 or TRBV6-3 to TRBJ2-5; 11 nucleotides agree with TRBD2. The CDR3 spans 19 residues. Germline values: CDR1 MNHEY, CDR2 SVGEGT. CDR3 in amino acids: CASSHSGLAGGLLQETQYF. The CDR3 coding sequence is TGTGCCAGCAGTCACTCGGGGCTAGCGGGAGGCCTTCTTCAAGAGACCCAGTACTTC.

This chain joins TRBV27 and TRBJ2-7; TRBD1 matches 9 bases. The CDR3 is 13 residues long. Per the germline V gene, CDR1 is MNHEY and CDR2 is SMNVEV (reference sequence). The ends lost 5 bases at V and 4 bases at J; junction bases unmatched: 3. In DNA form, the CDR3 reads TGTGCCAGCAGTACAGGGGGCAGGTACGAGCAGTACTTC. Translation gives CASSTGGRYEQYF.

The rearrangement uses TRBV27 and TRBJ1-2; weak D call: TRBD1 (6 bases). CDR1 is MNHEY, CDR2 SMNVEV, per germline (reference sequence). The CDR3 sequence is 15 residues long. Trimming left V 1 base short and J 5 bases short, with 14 bases between. The CDR3 spells CASSLFGTNNYGYTF. The CDR3 DNA follows: TGTGCCAGCAGTTTATTCGGGACAAACAATTATGGCTACACCTTC.

Of note for this clonotype: The junction shows a germline mismatch at one end, possibly a read error. This chain uses TRBV5-4 with TRBJ2-3; 7 bases are a match to TRBD2. This CDR3 comprises 14 residues. Per the germline V gene, CDR1 is SGHNT and CDR2 is YYREEE (reference sequence). In DNA, the CDR3 is TGCGCCAGCAGCCCCGGGGGGTTCACAGATACGCAGTATTTT. Its protein is CASSPGGFTDTQYF.

This clonotype was found a few times. The chain has TRBV6-1 and TRBJ2-3, with a weak D call TRBD2 (7 bases). This CDR3 comprises 16 residues. The V end was cut by 1 base, the J end by 4 bases, with 15 bases between. Germline loops: CDR1 MNHNS, CDR2 SASEGT. The CDR3 loop reads CASSEVRTGRADTQYF. The CDR3 nucleotides read TGTGCCAGCAGTGAAGTCCGAACAGGGAGGGCAGATACGCAGTATTTT.

The rearrangement joins TRBV19 to TRBJ1-3, with D possibly matching TRBD1 (5 bases). CDR1 and CDR2 (germline): LNHDA, SQIVND (reference sequence). There are 18 residues in the CDR3. V was pared by 3 bases and J by 1 base, with 19 bases between. This chain's CDR3 is CASSISRGGTKSGNTIYF. CDR3 coding DNA: TGTGCCAGTAGTATCTCCCGGGGGGGGACGAAGTCTGGAAACACCATATATTTT.

This rearrangement joins TRBV19 to TRBJ2-1; the match to TRBD2 covers 12 bases. This CDR3 contains 17 residues. V was pared by 1 base and J by 7 bases, with 8 bases of the junction left unmatched. Looked up from germline, CDR1 is LNHDA and CDR2 is SQIVND (reference sequence). The CDR3 sequence: CASSIGLLAGGGNEQFF. CDR3 nucleotides: TGTGCCAGTAGTATAGGCCTCCTAGCGGGGGGGGGGAATGAGCAGTTCTTC.

This clonotype was counted between two and nine times. The V and J genes are TRBV12-3 or TRBV12-4 and TRBJ2-1; TRBD2 matches 12 bases. The CDR3 extends over 16 amino acids. V lost 7 bases to trimming and J lost 5 bases; unmatched junction nucleotides: 9. The CDR3 sequence is CASTPSSGGAHNEQFF. CDR3 in DNA: TGTGCCAGCACCCCATCTAGCGGGGGGGCCCACAATGAGCAGTTCTTC.

This clonotype was seen more than once but under ten times. The chain is built from TRBV6-2 or TRBV6-3 and TRBJ2-1, with D maybe TRBD2 (5 bases). This CDR3 region has 16 residues. Germline-derived CDR1 and CDR2 are MNHEY and SVGEGT. The germline V and J ends were trimmed by 5 bases and 0 bases, with 14 bases remaining between them. The CDR3 protein is CASSPSTTYSYNEQFF. The CDR3 DNA reads as TGTGCCAGCAGTCCGTCGACTACCTACTCCTACAATGAGCAGTTCTTC.